The 30 T cell receptor beta chains below were found in one sample sequenced in a study of B cell selection in AIRE deficiency. Clones were read by immunoSEQ multiplex PCR, and TCRdb kept only the in-frame ones, dropping some. The sample lists several thousand clones, roughly 86% occurring once. The regulatory T cell sort gate was CD4+CD25hiCD127low/negative. Source material: Tregs sorted from PBMCs. These receptors all come from a human donor with AIRE deficiency.

This clone was counted a few times. V is TRBV27 and J is TRBJ2-4; D gene ambiguous. CDR1 is MNHEY and CDR2 is SMNVEV in the germline V gene (reference sequence). Trimming took 4 bases from V and 9 from J, leaving 7 bases between them. The CDR3 consists of 11 residues. The chain's CDR3 is CASSSGRIQYF. DNA of the CDR3: TGTGCCAGCAGTTCGGGCCGCATTCAGTACTTC.

This clone qualifies as large (0.1 to 1%). J is TRBJ1-5 and V is TRBV5-5, with D perhaps matching TRBD1 (5 bases). The V gene lost 2 bases and the J gene lost 8 bases, with 14 bases spanning the gap. The germline gives CDR1 SGHKS, CDR2 YYEKEE (reference sequence). This CDR3 contains 14 residues. CDR3 sequence (DNA): TGTGCCAGCAGCTTTTCAGGGCCGCCAGAGCCCCAGCATTTT. Translation: CASSFSGPPEPQHF.

V gene TRBV7-9 combines with J gene TRBJ1-6; 9 bases agree with TRBD1. V was pared by 3 bases and J by 8 bases, with 2 bases of the junction left unmatched. The CDR3 loop spans 14 amino acids. Germline assignment: CDR1 SEHNR and CDR2 FQNEAQ (reference sequence). In nucleotides, the CDR3 is TGTGCCAGCAGCTTCGGACAGGGGTATTCACCCCTCCACTTT. Translation gives CASSFGQGYSPLHF.

The chain employs TRBV11-3 and TRBJ1-6, with D perhaps TRBD1 (5 bases). Germline V gene data show CDR1 as SGHNT and CDR2 as YENEEA. Trimming left V 5 bases short and J 7 bases short, with 18 bases between. CDR3 length: 16 amino acids. The CDR3 region is CASSTTQGSVNSPLHF. The CDR3 bases are TGTGCCAGCAGCACCACTCAGGGAAGTGTAAATTCACCCCTCCACTTT.

V gene TRBV28 combines with J gene TRBJ2-7; D call uncertain. This CDR3 is 14 amino acids long. Germline V gene data show CDR1 as MDHEN and CDR2 as SYDVKM. The ends were cut back, 2 bases at V and 1 base at J, with 9 bases in the middle. This chain's CDR3 is CASSLTTVSYEQYF. Here the CDR3 DNA reads TGTGCCAGCAGTTTAACAACAGTATCCTACGAGCAGTACTTC. Based on the CDR3 plus reference TRBV28 and TRBJ2-7, the full variable domain is DVKVTQSSRYLVKRTGEKVFLECVQDMDHENMFWYRQDPGLGLRLIYFSYDVKMKEKGDIPEGYSVSREKKERFSLILESASTNQTSMYLCASSLTTVSYEQYFGPGTRLTVT.

In this sample, this clone turned up once. This chain connects TRBV29-1 to TRBJ2-6; weak D call: TRBD1 (5 bases). The CDR3 length is 14 residues. Trimming took off 7 bases at V and 1 base at J, with 11 bases between the two ends. From germline, CDR1 is SQVTM and CDR2 ANQGSEA. DNA for the CDR3: TGCAGCGCATTCACAGGATCTGGGGCCAACGTCCTGACTTTC. It translates to CSAFTGSGANVLTF.

This sequence joins TRBV11-2 and TRBJ1-6, with a tentative D call TRBD1 (5 bases). The CDR3 covers 17 residues. Germline V gene lookup returns CDR1 SGHAT and CDR2 FQNNGV. The V end lost 5 bases, the J end lost 9 bases, and 23 bases lay between the germline ends. The CDR3 DNA follows: TGTGCCAGCAGCCCATTTCCCAGGGTAATGGCTCGTTCACCCCTCCACTTT. It is translated as CASSPFPRVMARSPLHF.

V and J are TRBV7-2 and TRBJ1-4; TRBD1 matches at 12 bases. V gave up 0 bases and J gave up 15 bases; unmatched junction bases: 8. Germline CDR1 is SGHTA and CDR2 is FQGNSA. The CDR3 is 15 residues long. CDR3 amino acids: CASSLAGTGGGWLFF. CDR3 DNA sequence: TGTGCCAGCAGCTTAGCCGGGACAGGGGGCGGGTGGTTGTTTTTT.

The rearrangement uses TRBV6-4 and TRBJ2-7; 8 bases are a match to TRBD1. From germline, CDR1 is MRHNA and CDR2 SNTAGT. Losses at the gene ends were 7 bases for V and 3 bases for J; bases not matched to a gene: 8. The CDR3 contains 14 residues. CDR3 DNA: TGTGCCAGCAACACCGGGACAGGTCACTACGAGCAGTACTTC. Its protein is CASNTGTGHYEQYF.

The V and J genes are TRBV4-3 and TRBJ1-4; D gene uncertain. CDR3 length: 15 residues. The V gene lost 3 bases and the J gene lost 8 bases, with 16 bases spanning the gap. Germline CDR1 reads LGHNA; CDR2 reads YSLEER. The CDR3 region has the DNA TGCGCCAGCAGCCAGACCCGGTCCCGGGTGGAAAAACTGTTTTTT. Protein: CASSQTRSRVEKLFF.

This sequence joins TRBV5-4 and TRBJ2-3, with TRBD1 identical over 8 bases. Trimming cost V 4 bases and J 2 bases; bases outside gene matches: 3. Germline V gives CDR1 SGHNT, CDR2 YYREEE (reference sequence). The CDR3 is 14 amino acids. CDR3 sequence: CASSGGQVTDTQYF. The CDR3 region has the DNA TGTGCCAGCAGCGGGGGACAGGTCACAGATACGCAGTATTTT.

The chain joins TRBV5-1 to TRBJ1-2; D not certain. The CDR3 has 12 amino acids. Deletions cut 4 bases from V and 4 bases from J, with 8 bases between. In germline, CDR1 is SGHRS, CDR2 YFSETQ. Written as DNA, the CDR3 is TGCGCCAGCAGCCCGGACGGCTATGGCTACACCTTC. Protein: CASSPDGYGYTF. The full variable domain, completed using reference TRBV5-1 and TRBJ1-2, is KAGVTQTPRYLIKTRGQQVTLSCSPISGHRSVSWYQQTPGQGLQFLFEYFSETQRNKGNFPGRFSGRQFSNSRSEMNVSTLELGDSALYLCASSPDGYGYTFGSGTRLTVV.

The J gene is TRBJ2-3, the V gene TRBV7-3, with D tentatively TRBD2 (6 bases). From germline, CDR1 is SGHTA and CDR2 FQGTGA. V shed 4 bases and J shed 0 bases, with 8 bases lying between them. The CDR3 totals 14 residues. The CDR3 sequence: CASSSGTSTDTQYF. In DNA, the CDR3 is TGTGCCAGCAGCTCCGGGACTAGCACAGATACGCAGTATTTT.

J is TRBJ2-3 and V is TRBV9; D is possibly TRBD1 (6 bases). CDR3 length: 14 residues. Trimming took off 4 bases at V and 6 bases at J, with 15 bases between the two ends. Germline CDR1 and CDR2: SGDLS and YYNGEE. CDR3 nucleotides: TGTGCCAGCAGCCCAACCAACAGGGCGGATACGCAGTATTTT. This sequence encodes CASSPTNRADTQYF.

This clone has more than one count but fewer than ten. The J gene is TRBJ2-5, the V gene TRBV29-1; TRBD1 is a possible D gene (8 bases). CDR1 is SQVTM, CDR2 ANQGSEA, per germline. V was pared by 7 bases and J by 4 bases, with 19 bases between. CDR3 length: 14 amino acids. The CDR3 DNA sequence: TGCAGCGCATACGACAGGGGAGGGTCAGAGACCCAGTACTTC. Residues: CSAYDRGGSETQYF.

V is TRBV7-3 and J is TRBJ2-7, with TRBD1 as a possible D gene (5 bases). This CDR3 contains 13 residues. Germline CDR1 is SGHTA and CDR2 is FQGTGA. Deletions cut 1 base from V and 7 bases from J, with 11 bases between. The CDR3 loop reads CASSLNGAAEQYF. The CDR3 nucleotides are TGTGCCAGCAGCTTAAATGGGGCGGCGGAGCAGTACTTC.

The chain has TRBV4-1 and TRBJ2-1; 7 bases line up with TRBD2. The CDR3 has 16 amino acids. Trimming took 1 base from V and 4 from J; bases not matched to a gene: 7. Germline V lookup: CDR1 MGHRA, CDR2 YSYEKL. CDR3 residues: CASSQAGGDPYNEQFF. CDR3 DNA sequence: TGCGCCAGCAGCCAAGCTGGGGGGGATCCTTACAATGAGCAGTTCTTC.

The V gene is TRBV6-5, the J gene TRBJ1-2, with D tentatively TRBD1 (5 bases). This CDR3 is built from 13 residues. Germline V CDR1 and CDR2: MNHEY, SVGAGI. V was shortened by 6 bases and J by 7 bases, with 15 bases between the two germline ends. The CDR3 here is CASRTTGGGGYTF. The CDR3 nucleotides read TGTGCCAGCAGGACAACAGGAGGAGGTGGCTACACCTTC.

This clone was picked up one time. The chain links TRBV2 to TRBJ2-3, with 8 bases identical to TRBD1. The CDR3 spans 17 residues. Unmatched junction bases numbered 16, after V lost 8 bases and J lost 3 bases. Germline V gene lookup returns CDR1 SNHLY and CDR2 FYNNEI. CDR3 coding DNA: TGTGCCAGCCGGAGGGGCAGCTTCAGGACAGGGACAGATACGCAGTATTTT. Residues: CASRRGSFRTGTDTQYF.

V and J are TRBV18 and TRBJ1-6; D not certain. CDR1 and CDR2 from the germline V gene are KGHSH and LQKENI. The CDR3 sequence is 13 residues long. The germline V and J ends were trimmed by 3 bases and 7 bases, with 7 bases remaining between them. In DNA form, the CDR3 reads TGTGCCAGCTCACCCGACTGGAATTCACCCCTCCACTTT. Protein sequence: CASSPDWNSPLHF.

The chain combines TRBV9 with TRBJ1-4, with D maybe TRBD1 (5 bases). CDR3 size: 14 residues. Germline-derived CDR1 and CDR2 are SGDLS and YYNGEE. Trimming removed 0 bases at V and 8 bases at J, with 11 bases between. CDR3 sequence reads: CASSVGGAEEKLFF. For the CDR3, the DNA is TGTGCCAGCAGCGTAGGAGGGGCAGAGGAAAAACTGTTTTTT.

The chain carries TRBV7-9 and TRBJ2-1, with 7 bases aligning to TRBD1. The CDR3 consists of 16 residues. Germline CDR1 SEHNR, CDR2 FQNEAQ (reference sequence). V lost 5 bases and J lost 7; bases outside the gene matches: 14. CDR3 nucleotide sequence: TGTGCCAGCAGCCTGCCACAGGGGACGGTTGTAAATGAGCAGTTCTTC. The encoded protein is CASSLPQGTVVNEQFF.

The chain combines TRBV7-8 with TRBJ1-5; no definite D call. This CDR3 is 14 amino acids long. The V gene lost 0 bases and the J gene lost 10 bases, with 13 bases spanning the gap. Germline lookup yields CDR1 SGHVS and CDR2 FQNEAQ. CDR3 sequence reads: CASSLASSWYPQHF. In DNA, the CDR3 is TGTGCCAGCAGCTTAGCATCCAGCTGGTACCCCCAGCATTTT.

This chain links TRBV5-1 with TRBJ1-1; D is undetermined. Germline CDR1 reads SGHRS; CDR2 reads YFSETQ. Trimming removed 3 bases at V and 4 bases at J, with 13 bases between. The CDR3 has 14 residues. The CDR3 is CASSSTTGATEAFF. CDR3 DNA: TGCGCCAGCAGCTCCACGACGGGTGCCACTGAAGCTTTCTTT.

This rearrangement joins TRBV18 to TRBJ2-7; 7 positions match TRBD1. Germline CDR1 KGHSH, CDR2 LQKENI. The CDR3 is 15 residues long. The V and J ends lost 2 bases and 5 bases, in that order; junction bases with no gene match: 9. This CDR3 is CASSPRTGASHEQYF. The DNA for the CDR3 is TGTGCCAGCTCACCAAGGACAGGCGCGTCCCACGAGCAGTACTTC.

This clone came up once. This chain uses TRBV30 with TRBJ1-4; the match to TRBD1 covers 8 bases. The V and J ends lost 5 bases and 8 bases, in that order; junction bases with no gene match: 4. Per the germline V gene, CDR1 is GTSNPN and CDR2 is SVGIG (reference sequence). This CDR3 is 12 amino acids long. CDR3 sequence reads: CAWQGAAEKLFF. For the CDR3, the DNA is TGTGCCTGGCAGGGGGCGGCGGAAAAACTGTTTTTT.

This clone is a singleton in its sample. The rearrangement joins TRBV7-3 to TRBJ2-6; D call uncertain. Germline assignment: CDR1 SGHTA and CDR2 FQGTGA. This CDR3 comprises 13 residues. V was trimmed by 2 bases and J by 4 bases, leaving 3 bases between them. The CDR3 reads CASSLAGANVLTF. The CDR3 DNA is TGTGCCAGCAGCTTAGCCGGGGCCAACGTCCTGACTTTC.

The chain is built from TRBV19 and TRBJ1-5; 9 bases agree with TRBD1. The V gene's germline CDR1 is LNHDA and CDR2 SQIVND (reference sequence). CDR3 length: 15 residues. J gave up 5 bases and V 5 bases, and 7 bases lay outside the gene matches. The CDR3, as DNA: TGTGCCAGTAGTCCGGGACAGGGAAGGCATCAGCCCCAGCATTTT. This translates into CASSPGQGRHQPQHF.

The J gene is TRBJ1-1, the V gene TRBV18; D gene ambiguous. V shed 2 bases and J shed 5 bases, with 12 bases lying between them. CDR1 is KGHSH and CDR2 is LQKENI in the germline V gene. The CDR3 has 14 amino acids. The CDR3: CASSPLSGKTEAFF. The CDR3 coding sequence is TGTGCCAGCTCACCATTGTCGGGGAAAACTGAAGCTTTCTTT.

The chain uses TRBV21-1 and TRBJ2-7; the table's TRBD2 call for D was not verified on the DNA. TRBV21-1 is a listed pseudogene. The CDR3 consists of 17 residues. The CDR3 sequence is CASSKDPGDCGSYEQYF. For the CDR3, the DNA is TGTGCCAGCAGCAAAGACCCGGGGGACTGCGGCTCCTACGAGCAGTACTTC.